Listed below are T cell receptor beta chains from one sample, sequenced in a study of somatic mutations in cytotoxic T cells in rheumatoid arthritis. Generated by immunoSEQ multiplex PCR, the TCRdb table keeps only in-frame clones and is missing some. This sample carries 15,000 or so clones, less than 80% of them seen once, and the ten largest clones take around 28%. Sequencing was done on a sample of CD8+ T cells sorted from blood. The receptors derive from an adult with rheumatoid arthritis. Each CDR3 is given with its conserved first and last residue. D genes are given only for firm matches. The listing skips clone size in some rows; elsewhere it reads once, few, many or a size class.

size	V	J	D	CDR3	DNA
.	TRBV27	TRBJ2-5	.	CASSLYSPQETQYF	TGTGCCAGCAGTTTATACAGTCCTCAAGAGACCCAGTACTTC
.	TRBV15	TRBJ2-2	.	CATRTGSSGELFF	TGTGCCACCAGGACCGGGAGCTCCGGGGAGCTGTTTTTT
.	TRBV5-4	TRBJ2-7	.	CASSLAGGAREQYF	TGTGCCAGCAGCTTGGCCGGCGGGGCTCGGGAGCAGTACTTC
once	TRBV10-2	TRBJ2-5	.	CASSERGETQYF	TGCGCCAGCAGTGAAAGAGGAGAGACCCAGTACTTC
.	TRBV19	TRBJ2-2	.	CASSPADTGELFF	TGTGCCAGTAGCCCCGCGGACACCGGGGAGCTGTTTTTT
.	TRBV9	TRBJ2-7	TRBD1	CASSEAGGYEQYF	TGTGCCAGCAGCGAAGCAGGGGGTTACGAGCAGTACTTC
.	TRBV9	TRBJ2-7	.	CASSVGSGSYEQYF	TGTGCCAGCAGCGTTGGCAGTGGGTCGTACGAGCAGTACTTC
.	TRBV7-9	TRBJ1-1	.	CASSPGSTEAFF	TGTGCCAGCAGCCCCGGGTCGACTGAAGCTTTCTTT
.	TRBV7-8	TRBJ2-7	.	CASSNSYEQYF	TGTGCCAGCAGCAATAGCTACGAGCAGTACTTC
.	TRBV27	TRBJ2-3	.	CASTTGTASTDTQYF	TGTGCCAGCACCACCGGGACCGCAAGCACAGATACGCAGTATTTT
.	TRBV4-1	TRBJ2-7	.	CASSQGLNSYEQYF	TGCGCCAGCAGCCAAGGTCTGAACTCCTACGAGCAGTACTTC
.	TRBV6-5	TRBJ1-6	.	CASSPLLFSPLHF	TGTGCCAGCAGTCCCCTCTTATTCTCACCCCTCCACTTT
.	TRBV28	TRBJ2-5	.	CAGSSEGRETQYF	TGTGCCGGGTCATCCGAAGGCCGTGAGACCCAGTACTTC
.	TRBV19	TRBJ1-2	TRBD1	CASGTGGGYTF	TGTGCCTCCGGGACAGGGGGTGGCTACACCTTC
.	TRBV28	TRBJ2-6	.	CASSHRDFIRIGANVLTF	TGTGCCAGCAGTCACCGGGATTTCATTAGGATCGGGGCCAACGTCCTGACTTTC
.	TRBV28	TRBJ1-3	.	CASSLAPRGTIYF	TGTGCCAGCAGTTTAGCCCCCCGTGGGACCATATATTTT
.	TRBV6-1	TRBJ2-3	.	CASSDLSVRGPDTQYF	TGTGCCAGCAGTGATCTCTCGGTTCGAGGCCCAGATACGCAGTATTTT
.	TRBV5-6	TRBJ1-1	.	CASSLGHSLNTEAFF	TGTGCCAGCAGCCTTGGTCACAGCTTGAACACTGAAGCTTTCTTT
.	TRBV4-1	TRBJ2-3	TRBD2	CASSQEVIAGGSTDTQYF	TGCGCCAGCAGCCAAGAGGTTATAGCGGGGGGGAGCACAGATACGCAGTATTTT
few	TRBV30	TRBJ2-7	TRBD2	CAWGIAGGPYEQYF	TGTGCCTGGGGTATAGCGGGGGGACCCTACGAGCAGTACTTC
.	TRBV28	TRBJ1-5	TRBD1	CASNTYRGGQPQHF	TGTGCCAGTAATACTTACAGGGGAGGACAGCCCCAGCATTTT
.	TRBV15	TRBJ1-4	.	CATSRGSATNEKLFF	TGTGCCACCAGCAGGGGGAGTGCAACTAATGAAAAACTGTTTTTT
.	TRBV6-6	TRBJ1-5	.	CATGGSNQPQHF	TGTGCCACCGGTGGGAGCAATCAGCCCCAGCATTTT
.	TRBV10-2	TRBJ1-2	TRBD1	CASSESVWDRGSTYGYTF	TGCGCCAGCAGTGAGTCTGTTTGGGACAGGGGGTCGACCTATGGCTACACCTTC